The rows below give T cell receptor beta chains drawn from one sample of a study of regulatory T cells in long-lasting Graves disease. TCRdb itself ran the multiplex PCR reads through MiXCR, one entry per CDR3 protein. The sample includes 550,000 or so distinct CDR3 sequences, approximately 12% of them seen just once. This same sample was also part of a study on T cells in Graves' hyperthyroidism and ophthalmopathy.

Sequenced material: peripheral blood mononuclear cells (PBMCs), taken at new diagnosis, from a patient treated with antithyroid drugs. The receptors derive from a woman in her 30s with Graves disease. The CDR3 runs from the conserved cysteine through the conserved F or W.

V gene	J gene	CDR3 protein
TRBV5-5	TRBJ2-1	CASSLPLAGGGEQFF
TRBV4-3	TRBJ2-7	CASSQESQGSYEQYF
TRBV13	TRBJ2-5	CASSLGFREPREETQYF
TRBV7-9	TRBJ2-7	CASSLEGAGDEQYF
TRBV6-1	TRBJ2-7	CASRHTGTGTDEQYF
TRBV10-3	TRBJ1-1	CAISDGQGNIEAFF
TRBV6-2/TRBV6-3	TRBJ1-5	CASSPQGAGNQPQHF
TRBV2	TRBJ2-1	CASSGVGAYNEQFF
TRBV12-3/TRBV12-4	TRBJ2-7	CASSLLDRGKAAQYF
TRBV11-3	TRBJ2-1	CASSSRGLYTYNEQFF
TRBV19	TRBJ1-4	CASSRAGHEKLFF
TRBV3-1	TRBJ1-1	CASSQTGFTEAFF
TRBV3-1	TRBJ2-3	CASRNLRQGETDTQYF
TRBV14	TRBJ1-1	CASSQAHAVEAFF
TRBV12-3/TRBV12-4	TRBJ2-5	CASRGEGDPPQETQYF
TRBV12-3/TRBV12-4	TRBJ1-5	CASSFFCTGEDQPQHF